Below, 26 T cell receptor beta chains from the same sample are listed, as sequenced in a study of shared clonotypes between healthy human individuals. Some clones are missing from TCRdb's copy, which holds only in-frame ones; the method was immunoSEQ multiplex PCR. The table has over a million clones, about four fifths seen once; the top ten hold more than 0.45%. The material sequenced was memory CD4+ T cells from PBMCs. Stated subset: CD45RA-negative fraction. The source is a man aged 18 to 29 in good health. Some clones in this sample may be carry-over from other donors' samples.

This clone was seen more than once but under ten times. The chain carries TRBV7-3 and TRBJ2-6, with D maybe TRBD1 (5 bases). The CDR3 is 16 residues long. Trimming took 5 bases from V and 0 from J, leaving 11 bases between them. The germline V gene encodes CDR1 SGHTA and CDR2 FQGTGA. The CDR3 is CASSDRRYSGANVLTF. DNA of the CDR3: TGTGCCAGCAGCGACAGACGGTACTCTGGGGCCAACGTCCTGACTTTC.

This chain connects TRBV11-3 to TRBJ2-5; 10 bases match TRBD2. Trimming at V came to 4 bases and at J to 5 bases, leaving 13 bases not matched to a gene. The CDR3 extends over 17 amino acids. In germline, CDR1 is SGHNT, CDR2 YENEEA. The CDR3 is CASSSTTSGNLQETQYF. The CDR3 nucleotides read TGTGCCAGCAGCTCCACCACTAGCGGGAATTTACAGGAGACCCAGTACTTC.

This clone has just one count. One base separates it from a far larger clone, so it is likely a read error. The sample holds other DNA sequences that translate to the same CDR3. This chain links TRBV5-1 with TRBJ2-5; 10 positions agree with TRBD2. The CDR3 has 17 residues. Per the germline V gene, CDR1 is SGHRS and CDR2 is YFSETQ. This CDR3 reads CASSLEAGGPSGETQYF. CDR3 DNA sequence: TGCGCTAGCAGCTTGGAAGCGGGAGGGCCTTCGGGAGAGACCCAGTACTTC. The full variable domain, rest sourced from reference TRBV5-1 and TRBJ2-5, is KAGVTQTPRYLIKTRGQQVTLSCSPISGHRSVSWYQQTPGQGLQFLFEYFSETQRNKGNFPGRFSGRQFSNSRSEMNVSTLELGDSALYLCASSLEAGGPSGETQYFGPGTRLLVL.

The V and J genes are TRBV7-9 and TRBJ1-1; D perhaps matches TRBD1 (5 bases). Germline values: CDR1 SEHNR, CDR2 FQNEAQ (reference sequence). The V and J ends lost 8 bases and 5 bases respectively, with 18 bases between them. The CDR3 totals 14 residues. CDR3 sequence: CASCLTPGGTEAFF. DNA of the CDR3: TGTGCCAGCTGCCTAACCCCCGGGGGGACTGAAGCTTTCTTT.

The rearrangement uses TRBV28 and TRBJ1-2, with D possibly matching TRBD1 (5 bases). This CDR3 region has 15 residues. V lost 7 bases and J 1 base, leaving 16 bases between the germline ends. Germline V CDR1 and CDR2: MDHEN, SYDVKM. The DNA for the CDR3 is TGTGCCAGCACCGCAAACCGGGGGTTTAACTATGGCTACACCTTC. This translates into CASTANRGFNYGYTF.

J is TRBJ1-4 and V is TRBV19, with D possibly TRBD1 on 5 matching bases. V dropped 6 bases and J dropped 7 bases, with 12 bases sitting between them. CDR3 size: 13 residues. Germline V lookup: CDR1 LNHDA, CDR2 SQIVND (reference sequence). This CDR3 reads CASSGTWGEKLFF. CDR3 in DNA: TGTGCCAGTAGCGGGACCTGGGGTGAAAAACTGTTTTTT.

DNA for the CDR3: TGCGCCAGCAGCTTGGAGGGACTAGCGGGAGGGGGTGAGCAGTTCTTC. It specifies CASSLEGLAGGGEQFF. The chain has TRBV5-1 and TRBJ2-1; TRBD2 matches 16 bases. V trimming: 0 bases; J trimming: 9 bases; junction bases outside the gene matches: 3. CDR1 SGHRS and CDR2 YFSETQ come from the germline V gene. The CDR3 consists of 16 residues.

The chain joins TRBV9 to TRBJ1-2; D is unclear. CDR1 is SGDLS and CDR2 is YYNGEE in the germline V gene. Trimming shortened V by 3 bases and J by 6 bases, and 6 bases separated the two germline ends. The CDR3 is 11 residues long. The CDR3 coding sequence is TGTGCCAGCAGCGCCCCAGATGGCTACACCTTC. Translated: CASSAPDGYTF.

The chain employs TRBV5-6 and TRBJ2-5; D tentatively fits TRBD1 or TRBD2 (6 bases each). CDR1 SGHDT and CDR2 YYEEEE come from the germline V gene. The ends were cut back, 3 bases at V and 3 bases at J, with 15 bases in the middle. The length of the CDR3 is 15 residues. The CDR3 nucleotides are TGTGCCAGCAGCTCCAGACAGAGGGGGGAAGAGACCCAGTACTTC. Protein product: CASSSRQRGEETQYF. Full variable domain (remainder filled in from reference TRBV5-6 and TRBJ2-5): DAGVTQSPTHLIKTRGQQVTLRCSPKSGHDTVSWYQQALGQGPQFIFQYYEEEERQRGNFPDRFSGHQFPNYSSELNVNALLLGDSALYLCASSSRQRGEETQYFGPGTRLLVL.

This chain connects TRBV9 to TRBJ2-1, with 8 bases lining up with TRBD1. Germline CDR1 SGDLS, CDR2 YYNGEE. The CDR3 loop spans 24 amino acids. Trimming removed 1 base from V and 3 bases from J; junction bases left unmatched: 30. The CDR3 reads CASSVYRGEVIDTFWGFFYNEQFF. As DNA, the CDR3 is TGTGCCAGCAGCGTATACAGGGGGGAGGTTATTGATACCTTTTGGGGTTTTTTCTACAATGAGCAGTTCTTC.

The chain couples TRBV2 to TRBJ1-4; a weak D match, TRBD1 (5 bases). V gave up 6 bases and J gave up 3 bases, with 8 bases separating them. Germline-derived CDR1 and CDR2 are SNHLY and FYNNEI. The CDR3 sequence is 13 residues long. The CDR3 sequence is CASRDTSNEKLFF. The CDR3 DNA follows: TGTGCCAGCAGGGACACCTCTAATGAAAAACTGTTTTTT.

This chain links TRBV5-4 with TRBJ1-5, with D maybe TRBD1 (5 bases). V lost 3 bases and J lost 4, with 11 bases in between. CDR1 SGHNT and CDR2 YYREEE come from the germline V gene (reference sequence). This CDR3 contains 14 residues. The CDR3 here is CASSWDPGNQPQHF. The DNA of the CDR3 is TGTGCCAGCAGCTGGGACCCCGGAAATCAGCCCCAGCATTTT.

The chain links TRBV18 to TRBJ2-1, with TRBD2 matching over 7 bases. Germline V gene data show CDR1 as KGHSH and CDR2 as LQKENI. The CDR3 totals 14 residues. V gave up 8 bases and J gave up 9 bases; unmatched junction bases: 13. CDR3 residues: CASTQAGVVGEQFF. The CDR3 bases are TGTGCCAGCACCCAGGCGGGAGTGGTGGGTGAGCAGTTCTTC. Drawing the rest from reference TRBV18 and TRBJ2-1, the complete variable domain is NAGVMQNPRHLVRRRGQEARLRCSPMKGHSHVYWYRQLPEEGLKFMVYLQKENIIDESGMPKERFSAEFPKEGPSILRIQQVVRGDSAAYFCASTQAGVVGEQFFGPGTRLTVL.

The CDR3 sequence is CASSDDQWDGYGYTF. The DNA of the CDR3 is TGTGCCAGCAGTGACGACCAGTGGGACGGCTATGGCTACACCTTC. The chain recombines TRBV6-6 with TRBJ1-2, with a weak D call TRBD1 (5 bases). V shed 5 bases and J shed 4 bases, with 17 bases lying between them. The CDR3 has 15 amino acids. From germline, CDR1 is MNHNY and CDR2 SVGAGI (reference sequence).

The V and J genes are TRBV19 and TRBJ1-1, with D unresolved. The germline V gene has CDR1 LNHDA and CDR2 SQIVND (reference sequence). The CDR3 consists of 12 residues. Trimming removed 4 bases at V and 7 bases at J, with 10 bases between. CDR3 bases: TGTGCCAGTAGTAGGGGTTTGGGTGAAGCTTTCTTT. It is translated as CASSRGLGEAFF.

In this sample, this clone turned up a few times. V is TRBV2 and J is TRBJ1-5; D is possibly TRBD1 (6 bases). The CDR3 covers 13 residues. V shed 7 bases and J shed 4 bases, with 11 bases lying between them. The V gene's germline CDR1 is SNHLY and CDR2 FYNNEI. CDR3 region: CASKPTGNQPQHF. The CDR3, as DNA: TGTGCCAGCAAACCCACAGGGAATCAGCCCCAGCATTTT.

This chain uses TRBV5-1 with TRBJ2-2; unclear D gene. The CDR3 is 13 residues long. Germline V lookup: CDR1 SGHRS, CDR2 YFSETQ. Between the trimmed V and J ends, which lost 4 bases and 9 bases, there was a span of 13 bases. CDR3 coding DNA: TGCGCCAGCAGCCCGCTTAGGTTCCGGGAGCTGTTTTTT. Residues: CASSPLRFRELFF.

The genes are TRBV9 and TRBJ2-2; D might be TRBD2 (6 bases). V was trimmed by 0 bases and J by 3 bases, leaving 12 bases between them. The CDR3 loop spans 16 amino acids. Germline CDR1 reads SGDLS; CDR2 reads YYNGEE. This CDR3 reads CASSVGRGMDTGELFF. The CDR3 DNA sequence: TGTGCCAGCAGCGTAGGGCGGGGAATGGACACCGGGGAGCTGTTTTTT.

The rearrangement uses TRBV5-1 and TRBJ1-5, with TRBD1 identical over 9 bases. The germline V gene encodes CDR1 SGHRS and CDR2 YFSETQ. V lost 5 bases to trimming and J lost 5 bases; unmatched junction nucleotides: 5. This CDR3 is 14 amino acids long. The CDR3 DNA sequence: TGCGCCAGCAGGAAGGACAGGGGCGATCAGCCCCAGCATTTT. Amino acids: CASRKDRGDQPQHF.

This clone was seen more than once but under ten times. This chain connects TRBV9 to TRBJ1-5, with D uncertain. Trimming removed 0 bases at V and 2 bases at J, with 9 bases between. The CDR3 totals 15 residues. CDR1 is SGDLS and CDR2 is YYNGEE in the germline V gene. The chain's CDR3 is CASSVGYSGNQPQHF. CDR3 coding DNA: TGTGCCAGCAGCGTAGGGTATTCTGGCAATCAGCCCCAGCATTTT.

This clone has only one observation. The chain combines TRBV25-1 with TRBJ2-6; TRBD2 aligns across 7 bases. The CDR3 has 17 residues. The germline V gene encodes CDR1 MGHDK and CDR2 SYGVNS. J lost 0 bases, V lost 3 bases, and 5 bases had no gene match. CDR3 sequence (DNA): TGTGCCAGCAGTGAGGTGAGCGGGGTCTCTGGGGCCAACGTCCTGACTTTC. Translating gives CASSEVSGVSGANVLTF.

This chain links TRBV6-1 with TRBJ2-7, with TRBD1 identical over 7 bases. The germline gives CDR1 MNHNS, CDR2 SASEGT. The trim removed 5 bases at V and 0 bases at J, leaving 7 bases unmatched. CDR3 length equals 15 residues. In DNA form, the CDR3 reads TGTGCCAGCAGTCAACTCTGGACAGGCTCCTACGAGCAGTACTTC. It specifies CASSQLWTGSYEQYF.

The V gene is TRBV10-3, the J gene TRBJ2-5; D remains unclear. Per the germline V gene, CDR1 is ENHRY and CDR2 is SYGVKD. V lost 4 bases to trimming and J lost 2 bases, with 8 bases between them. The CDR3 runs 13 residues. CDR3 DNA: TGTGCCATCAGTGGGTCGGATCAAGAGACCCAGTACTTC. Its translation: CAISGSDQETQYF.

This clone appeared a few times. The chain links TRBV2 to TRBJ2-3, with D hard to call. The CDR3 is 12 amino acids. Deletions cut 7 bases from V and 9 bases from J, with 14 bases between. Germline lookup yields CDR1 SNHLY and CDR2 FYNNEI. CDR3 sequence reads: CASNNPGRTQYF. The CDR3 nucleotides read TGTGCCAGCAATAACCCCGGTCGGACGCAGTATTTT.

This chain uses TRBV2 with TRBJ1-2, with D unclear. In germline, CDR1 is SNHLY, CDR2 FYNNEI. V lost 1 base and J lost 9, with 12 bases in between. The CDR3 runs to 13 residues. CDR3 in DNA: TGTGCCAGCAGTGAAGAGAGGGCGGCTAGCTACACCTTC. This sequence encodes CASSEERAASYTF.

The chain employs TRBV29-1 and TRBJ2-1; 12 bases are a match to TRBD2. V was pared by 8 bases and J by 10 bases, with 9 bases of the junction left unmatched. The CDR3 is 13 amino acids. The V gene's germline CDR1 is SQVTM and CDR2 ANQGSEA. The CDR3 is CSKTSGRLGEQFF. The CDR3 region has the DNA TGCAGCAAAACTAGCGGGAGGCTGGGAGAGCAGTTCTTC.